This T cell receptor beta chain was obtained from a study of cytomegalovirus exposure and HLA in healthy donors. Study-level findings and limits: Reportedly, cytomegalovirus status was diagnosed with high sensitivity and specificity. Clusters of TCRs from the first cohort tended to co-occur in the 120 or so validation repertoires (as a later analysis found).

Comment on this clone: What it recognizes is unknown.

J gave up 2 bases and V 6 bases, and 6 bases lay outside the gene matches. Germline V gene sequence: CDR1 SEHNR, CDR2 FQNEAQ (reference sequence). The CDR3 totals 16 residues. Data came from immunoSEQ multiplex PCR; TCRdb stores just in-frame clones and leaves some out. Among under 300,000 clones, around 91% were seen once, and the ten largest hold under 0.4%. The TCR was taken from a woman younger than 35 in good health and CMV-seronegative. Sequencing input: PBMCs. This sequence joins TRBV7-9 and TRBJ1-4, with 10 bases lining up with TRBD1. DNA of the CDR3: TGTGCCAGCAGTCGTGACAGGGGGCATACTAATGAAAAACTGTTTTTT. Its translation is CASSRDRGHTNEKLFF.